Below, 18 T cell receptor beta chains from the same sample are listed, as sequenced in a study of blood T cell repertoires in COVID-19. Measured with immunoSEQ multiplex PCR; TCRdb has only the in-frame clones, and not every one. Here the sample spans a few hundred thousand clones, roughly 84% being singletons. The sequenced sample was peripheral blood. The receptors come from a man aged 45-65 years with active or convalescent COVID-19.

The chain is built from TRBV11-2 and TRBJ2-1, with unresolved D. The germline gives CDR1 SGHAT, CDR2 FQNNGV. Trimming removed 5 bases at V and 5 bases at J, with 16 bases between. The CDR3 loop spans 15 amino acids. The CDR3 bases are TGTGCCAGCAGCATAGTGTCCACCCTAAACAATGAGCAGTTCTTC. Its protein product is CASSIVSTLNNEQFF.

In DNA, the CDR3 is TGTGCCAGCAGACCGGGACAGGGGGCGGACACTGAAGCTTTCTTT. Protein sequence: CASRPGQGADTEAFF. The chain recombines TRBV6-5 with TRBJ1-1; 12 nucleotides agree with TRBD1. The germline gives CDR1 MNHEY, CDR2 SVGAGI. The CDR3 has 15 amino acids. Unmatched junction bases numbered 5, after V lost 6 bases and J lost 3 bases.

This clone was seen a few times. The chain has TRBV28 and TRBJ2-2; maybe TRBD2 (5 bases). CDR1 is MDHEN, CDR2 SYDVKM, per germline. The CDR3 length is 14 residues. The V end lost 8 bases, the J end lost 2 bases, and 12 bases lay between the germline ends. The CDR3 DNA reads TGTGCCAGCCTTCTCGGGGTCAACACCGGGGAGCTGTTTTTT. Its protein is CASLLGVNTGELFF. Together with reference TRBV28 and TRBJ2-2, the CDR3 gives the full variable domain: DVKVTQSSRYLVKRTGEKVFLECVQDMDHENMFWYRQDPGLGLRLIYFSYDVKMKEKGDIPEGYSVSREKKERFSLILESASTNQTSMYLCASLLGVNTGELFFGEGSRLTVL.

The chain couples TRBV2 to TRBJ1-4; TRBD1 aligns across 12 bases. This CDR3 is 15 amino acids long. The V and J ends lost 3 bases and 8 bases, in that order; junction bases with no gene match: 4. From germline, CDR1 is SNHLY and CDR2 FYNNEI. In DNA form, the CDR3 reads TGTGCCAGCAGTGATTCCGGGACAGGGGGCGAAAAACTGTTTTTT. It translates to CASSDSGTGGEKLFF.

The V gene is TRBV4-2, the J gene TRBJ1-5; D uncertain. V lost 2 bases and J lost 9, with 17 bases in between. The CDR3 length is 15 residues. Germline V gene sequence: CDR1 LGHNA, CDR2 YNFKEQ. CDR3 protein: CASSQIKSALGPQHF. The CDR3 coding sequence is TGTGCCAGCAGCCAAATCAAGTCAGCCCTAGGGCCCCAGCATTTT.

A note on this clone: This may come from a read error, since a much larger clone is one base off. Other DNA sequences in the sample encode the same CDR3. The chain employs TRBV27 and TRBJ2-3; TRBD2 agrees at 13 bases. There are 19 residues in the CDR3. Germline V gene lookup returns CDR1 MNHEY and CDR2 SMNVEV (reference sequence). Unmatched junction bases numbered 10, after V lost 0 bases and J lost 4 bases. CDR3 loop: CASSLSNVLAGGQPDTQYF. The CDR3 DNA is TGTGCCAGCAGTTTATCAAATGTACTAGCGGGAGGGCAACCAGATACGCAGTATTTT.

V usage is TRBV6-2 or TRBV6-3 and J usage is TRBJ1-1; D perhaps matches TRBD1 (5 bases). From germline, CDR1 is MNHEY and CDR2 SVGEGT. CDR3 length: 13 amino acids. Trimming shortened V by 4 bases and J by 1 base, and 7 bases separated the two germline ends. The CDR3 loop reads CASSFGGNTEAFF. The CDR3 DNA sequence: TGTGCCAGCAGTTTCGGGGGGAACACTGAAGCTTTCTTT.

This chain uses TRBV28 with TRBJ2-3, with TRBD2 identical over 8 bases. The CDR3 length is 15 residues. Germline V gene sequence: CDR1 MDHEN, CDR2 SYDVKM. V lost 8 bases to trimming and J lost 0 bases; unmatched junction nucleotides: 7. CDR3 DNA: TGTGCCAGCTCCCCGGGGGGGCTTAGCACAGATACGCAGTATTTT. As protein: CASSPGGLSTDTQYF.

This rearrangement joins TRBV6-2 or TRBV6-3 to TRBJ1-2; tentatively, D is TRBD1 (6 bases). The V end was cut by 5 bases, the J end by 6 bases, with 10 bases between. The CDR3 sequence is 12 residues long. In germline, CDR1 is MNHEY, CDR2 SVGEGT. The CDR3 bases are TGTGCCAGCAGTGTACAGGGCCATGGCTACACCTTC. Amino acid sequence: CASSVQGHGYTF.

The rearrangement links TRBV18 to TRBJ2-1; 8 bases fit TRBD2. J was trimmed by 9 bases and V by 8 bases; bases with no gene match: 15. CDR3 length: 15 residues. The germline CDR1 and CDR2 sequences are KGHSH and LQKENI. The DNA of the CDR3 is TGTGCCAGCCCACGCACCGGGGGGGGAGATGGTGAGCAGTTCTTC. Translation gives CASPRTGGGDGEQFF.

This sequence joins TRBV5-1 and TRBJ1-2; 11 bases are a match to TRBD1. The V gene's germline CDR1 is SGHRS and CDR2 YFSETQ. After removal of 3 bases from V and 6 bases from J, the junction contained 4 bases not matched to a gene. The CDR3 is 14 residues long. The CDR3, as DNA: TGCGCCAGCAGCTCGGACAGGGGGCTCGATGGCTACACCTTC. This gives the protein CASSSDRGLDGYTF.

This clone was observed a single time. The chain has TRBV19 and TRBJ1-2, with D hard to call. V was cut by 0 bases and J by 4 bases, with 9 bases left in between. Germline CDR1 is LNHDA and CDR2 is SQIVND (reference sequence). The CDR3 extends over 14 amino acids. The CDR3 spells CASSIDGSVYGYTF. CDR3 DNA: TGTGCCAGTAGTATAGATGGCAGCGTCTATGGCTACACCTTC.

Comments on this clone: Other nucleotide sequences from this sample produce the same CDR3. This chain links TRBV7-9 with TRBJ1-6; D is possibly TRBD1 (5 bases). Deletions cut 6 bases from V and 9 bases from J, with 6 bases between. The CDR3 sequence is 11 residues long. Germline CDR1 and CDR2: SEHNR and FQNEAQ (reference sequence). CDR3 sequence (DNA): TGTGCCAGCAGAGGGGCTTCACCCCTCCACTTT. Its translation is CASRGASPLHF.

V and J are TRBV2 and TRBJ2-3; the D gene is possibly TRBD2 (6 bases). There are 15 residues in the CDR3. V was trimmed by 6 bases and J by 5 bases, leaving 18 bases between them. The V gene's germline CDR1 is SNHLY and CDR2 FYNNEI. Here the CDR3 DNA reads TGTGCCAGCAGGGCTCGGGACTTCTCCGGAGATACGCAGTATTTT. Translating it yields CASRARDFSGDTQYF.

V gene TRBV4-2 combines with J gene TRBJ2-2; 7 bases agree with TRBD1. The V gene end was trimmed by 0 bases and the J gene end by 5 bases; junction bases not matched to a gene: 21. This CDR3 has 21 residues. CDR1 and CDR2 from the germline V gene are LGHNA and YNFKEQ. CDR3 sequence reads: CASSQEITHRGRSVRTGELFF. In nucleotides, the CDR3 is TGTGCCAGCAGCCAAGAGATCACACATAGGGGGCGCAGTGTTCGGACCGGGGAGCTGTTTTTT.

The DNA for the CDR3 is TGTGCCAGCAGTCCGGGACAGAAGAATCAGCCCCAGCATTTT. Translating it yields CASSPGQKNQPQHF. This chain links TRBV2 with TRBJ1-5; 7 bases fit TRBD1. CDR3 size: 14 residues. CDR1 and CDR2 (germline): SNHLY, FYNNEI. V dropped 5 bases and J dropped 4; count of bases not matched to a gene: 5.

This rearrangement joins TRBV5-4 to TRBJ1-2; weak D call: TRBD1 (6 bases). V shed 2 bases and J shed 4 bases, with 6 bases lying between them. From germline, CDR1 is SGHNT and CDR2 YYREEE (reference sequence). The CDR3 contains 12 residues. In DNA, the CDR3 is TGTGCCAGCAGCTTACAGGGCTATGGCTACACCTTC. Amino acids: CASSLQGYGYTF.

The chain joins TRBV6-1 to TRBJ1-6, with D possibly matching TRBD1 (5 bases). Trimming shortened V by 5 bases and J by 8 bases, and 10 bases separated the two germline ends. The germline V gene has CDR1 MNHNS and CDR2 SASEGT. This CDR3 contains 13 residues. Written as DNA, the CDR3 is TGTGCCAGCAGTTCGGACACCTATTCACCCCTCCACTTT. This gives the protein CASSSDTYSPLHF.